This T cell receptor beta chain is drawn from a study of regulatory T cells in long-lasting Graves disease. Study outcomes and limitations: Persistent disease samples used TRBV28, TRBJ1-2 and TRBJ2-5 preferentially. The number of shared public clonotypes was higher in persistent patients (about 3,000) than new patients (more than 850).

For this clonotype: Its antigen is undetermined.

CDR3-region Arm-PCR and iRepertoire HTBI primers produced the TCR beta libraries. TCRdb re-derived calls from the multiplex PCR reads in MiXCR, one entry per CDR3 protein. The top ten clones hold around 25% of a sample with hundreds of thousands of distinct CDR3 sequences, about 16% of them seen once. Time point reported: newly diagnosed GD, antithyroid drugs for less than 3 months. Preparation of the TCR library used RNA extracted from PBMCs. The germline V gene encodes CDR1 SGHVS and CDR2 FQNEAQ. Trimming shortened V by 7 bases and J by 1 base, and 11 bases separated the two germline ends. The CDR3 length is 14 residues. This sample also belongs to another study, concerning T cells in Graves' hyperthyroidism and ophthalmopathy.

This receptor was taken from a woman between 40 and 65 years old with Graves disease. The chain is built from TRBV7-8 and TRBJ1-5; D call uncertain. Sequenced here: peripheral blood mononuclear cells (PBMCs), sampled at new diagnosis, from a patient treated with antithyroid drugs. CDR3 residues: CASTVGRSNQPQHF. As DNA, the CDR3 is TGTGCCAGCACCGTAGGACGGAGCAATCAGCCCCAGCATTTT. The full variable domain, with the rest looked up from reference TRBV7-8 and TRBJ1-5, is GAGVSQSPRYKVAKRGQDVALRCDPISGHVSLFWYQQALGQGPEFLTYFQNEAQLDKSGLPSDRFFAERPEGSVSTLKIQRTQQEDSAVYLCASTVGRSNQPQHFGDGTRLSIL.